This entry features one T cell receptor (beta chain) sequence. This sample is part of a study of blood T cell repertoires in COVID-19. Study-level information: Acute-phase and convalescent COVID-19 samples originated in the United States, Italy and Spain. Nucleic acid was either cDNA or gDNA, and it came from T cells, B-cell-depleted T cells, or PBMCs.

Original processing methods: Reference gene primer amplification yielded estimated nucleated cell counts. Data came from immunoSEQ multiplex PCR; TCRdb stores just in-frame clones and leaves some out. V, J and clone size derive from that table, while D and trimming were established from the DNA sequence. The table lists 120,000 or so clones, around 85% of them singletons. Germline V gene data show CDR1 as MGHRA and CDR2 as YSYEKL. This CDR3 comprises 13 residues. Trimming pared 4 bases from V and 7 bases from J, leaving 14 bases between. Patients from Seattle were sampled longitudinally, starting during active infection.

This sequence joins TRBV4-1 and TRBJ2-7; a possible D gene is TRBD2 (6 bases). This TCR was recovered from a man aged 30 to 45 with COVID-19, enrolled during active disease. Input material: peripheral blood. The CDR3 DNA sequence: TGCGCCAGCAGCCCTCTTGGAGGGAGAGAGCAGTACTTC. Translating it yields CASSPLGGREQYF.